This T cell receptor beta chain was observed in a study of T cell responses to AZD1222 COVID-19 vaccine. The CDR3 runs 15 residues. Trimming removed 1 base at V and 8 bases at J, with 12 bases between. The germline V gene encodes CDR1 LGHNT and CDR2 FRNRAP. This clone was detected only once. As yet, its antigen is unknown. The data were produced by immunoSEQ multiplex PCR, yet TCRdb's version contains in-frame clones alone and is incomplete. Among roughly 150,000 clones, 90% were seen once, and the ten largest hold about 1.6%. Analysis merged second doses at about 4 or about 12 weeks. Broader study findings: Repertoire sampling happened only post peak T cell response. Spike-specific TCR breadth and depth both grew after two AZD1222 doses.

The chain links TRBV12-5 to TRBJ1-6; possibly TRBD1 for D (5 bases). The sequenced sample was peripheral blood, obtained 28 days after the second AZD1222 dose. The receptor comes from an adult who received the AZD1222 COVID-19 vaccine. CDR3 nucleotides: TGTGCTAGTGGTTTGGGGCTCCTGGGGGATTCACCCCTCCACTTT. It specifies CASGLGLLGDSPLHF.